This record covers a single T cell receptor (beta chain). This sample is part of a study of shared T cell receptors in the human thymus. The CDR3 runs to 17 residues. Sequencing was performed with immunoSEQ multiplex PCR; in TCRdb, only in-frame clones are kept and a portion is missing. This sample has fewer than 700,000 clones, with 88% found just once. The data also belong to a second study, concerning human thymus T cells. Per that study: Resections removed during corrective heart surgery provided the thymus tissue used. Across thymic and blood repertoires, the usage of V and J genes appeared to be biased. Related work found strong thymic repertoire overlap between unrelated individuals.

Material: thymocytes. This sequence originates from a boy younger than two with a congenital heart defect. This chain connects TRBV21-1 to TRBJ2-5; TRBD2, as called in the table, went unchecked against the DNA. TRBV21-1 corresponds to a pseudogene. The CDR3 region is CASSKGTEGRLWETQYF. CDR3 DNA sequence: TGTGCCAGCAGCAAGGGCACGGAGGGGAGACTGTGGGAGACCCAGTACTTC.